The next 32 T cell receptor beta chains were all read from a single sample in a study of radiation and T cells in renal cell carcinoma. Here immunoSEQ multiplex PCR was the method, and the copy in TCRdb shows in-frame clones only, minus some. The sample lists approximately 150,000 clones; about 86% were seen once. Time point specified: blood 4 weeks post-SBRT, at nephrectomy. Stated treatment: 15 Gy SBRT to primary tumor, nephrectomy 4 weeks later. The sequencing here drew on blood, taken from a patient whose treatment included radiotherapy and nephrectomy. These receptors were taken from a woman in her forties or fifties with renal cell carcinoma.

The chain is built from TRBV5-1 and TRBJ1-1; tentatively, D is TRBD1 (6 bases). Germline V CDR1 and CDR2: SGHRS, YFSETQ. V lost 0 bases and J 1 base, leaving 10 bases between the germline ends. The CDR3 runs to 15 residues. CDR3 amino acids: CASSLAYRANTEAFF. DNA of the CDR3: TGCGCCAGCAGCTTGGCCTACAGGGCGAACACTGAAGCTTTCTTT.

The J gene is TRBJ2-5, the V gene TRBV7-7; no firm D call. This CDR3 comprises 13 residues. V was pared by 2 bases and J by 5 bases, with 9 bases between. CDR1 and CDR2 from the germline V gene are SSHAT and FNYEAQ (reference sequence). CDR3 sequence: CASSLLPEETQYF. CDR3 sequence (DNA): TGTGCCAGCAGCTTACTTCCCGAGGAGACCCAGTACTTC.

Only a few counts were recorded for this clone. This chain connects TRBV19 to TRBJ1-5, with D possibly TRBD1 on 6 matching bases. Germline CDR1 LNHDA, CDR2 SQIVND (reference sequence). V was shortened by 7 bases and J by 6 bases, with 19 bases between the two germline ends. CDR3 length: 15 residues. The DNA for the CDR3 is TGTGCCAGTACCACTTACCGCCAGGGGAGTCAGCCCCAGCATTTT. Translated: CASTTYRQGSQPQHF.

V usage is TRBV5-4 and J usage is TRBJ1-1, with D possibly matching TRBD1 (5 bases). Trimming took 3 bases from V and 4 from J, leaving 10 bases between them. CDR1 and CDR2 from the germline V gene are SGHNT and YYREEE (reference sequence). This CDR3 spans 13 amino acids. The CDR3, as DNA: TGTGCCAGCAGCTGGACGGGGGGCACTGAAGCTTTCTTT. Protein sequence: CASSWTGGTEAFF.

V and J are TRBV4-3 and TRBJ2-2; no clear D. This CDR3 comprises 14 residues. Between the trimmed V and J ends, which lost 0 bases and 8 bases, there was a span of 10 bases. Germline CDR1 LGHNA, CDR2 YSLEER. The CDR3 coding sequence is TGCGCCAGCAGCCAAGACGAGGCGGCTGGGGAGCTGTTTTTT. This gives the protein CASSQDEAAGELFF.

V usage is TRBV4-3 and J usage is TRBJ2-3; D is perhaps TRBD1 or TRBD2 (5 bases each). V dropped 1 base and J dropped 4 bases, with 18 bases sitting between them. The CDR3 sequence is 17 residues long. Germline V gene lookup returns CDR1 LGHNA and CDR2 YSLEER. CDR3 nucleotides: TGCGCCAGCAGCCAAGGGGACCGCAGGTTAGGTCCAGATACGCAGTATTTT. Residues: CASSQGDRRLGPDTQYF.

The V gene is TRBV2, the J gene TRBJ2-4; 9 bases line up with TRBD2. This CDR3 is 16 amino acids long. Per germline, CDR1 SNHLY and CDR2 FYNNEI. Unmatched junction bases numbered 3, after V lost 3 bases and J lost 0 bases. CDR3 DNA sequence: TGTGCCAGCAGTGAGGCTAGCGGGGTAGCCAAAAACATTCAGTACTTC. Protein product: CASSEASGVAKNIQYF. Full variable domain (missing parts from reference TRBV2 and TRBJ2-4): EPEVTQTPSHQVTQMGQEVILRCVPISNHLYFYWYRQILGQKVEFLVSFYNNEISEKSEIFDDQFSVERPDGSNFTLKIRSTKLEDSAMYFCASSEASGVAKNIQYFGAGTRLSVL.

In regard to this clone: In the same sample, other DNA sequences code for this CDR3. The genes are TRBV9 and TRBJ2-1; 8 bases map to TRBD1. With 2 bases clipped from V and 3 bases from J, the junction kept 4 bases outside the gene matches. The CDR3 contains 15 residues. Germline V lookup: CDR1 SGDLS, CDR2 YYNGEE. The CDR3 DNA follows: TGTGCCAGCAGCGTCGCAGGGGGCAGCTACAATGAGCAGTTCTTC. Amino acid sequence: CASSVAGGSYNEQFF. Looking up the rest from reference TRBV9 and TRBJ2-1 gives the full variable domain: DSGVTQTPKHLITATGQRVTLRCSPRSGDLSVYWYQQSLDQGLQFLIQYYNGEERAKGNILERFSAQQFPDLHSELNLSSLELGDSALYFCASSVAGGSYNEQFFGPGTRLTVL.

The rearrangement links TRBV29-1 to TRBJ2-1; D not resolved. CDR3 length: 11 residues. V was clipped by 4 bases and J by 10 bases, with 11 bases between them. Germline assignment: CDR1 SQVTM and CDR2 ANQGSEA. DNA of the CDR3: TGCAGCGTTGCCCAGCCTACCGAGCAGTTCTTC. Protein product: CSVAQPTEQFF.

This clone was detected a few times. The rearrangement joins TRBV30 to TRBJ1-2; 8 bases are shared with TRBD1. The CDR3 covers 14 residues. In germline, CDR1 is GTSNPN, CDR2 SVGIG (reference sequence). The V gene end was trimmed by 3 bases and the J gene end by 1 base; junction bases not matched to a gene: 4. CDR3 amino acids: CAWSKTGVNYGYTF. The CDR3 DNA reads TGTGCCTGGAGCAAGACAGGGGTTAACTATGGCTACACCTTC.

The genes are TRBV11-2 and TRBJ2-2; TRBD2 aligns across 11 bases. Germline CDR1 reads SGHAT; CDR2 reads FQNNGV. With 3 bases clipped from V and 5 bases from J, the junction kept 8 bases outside the gene matches. There are 17 residues in the CDR3. CDR3 coding DNA: TGTGCCAGCAGCTTTCCGTCTAGCGGGAGGAGGACCGGGGAGCTGTTTTTT. Translation: CASSFPSSGRRTGELFF.

The chain employs TRBV5-1 and TRBJ2-2; D ambiguous. The CDR3 spans 15 residues. Germline loops: CDR1 SGHRS, CDR2 YFSETQ. V was clipped by 0 bases and J by 3 bases, with 9 bases between them. The CDR3 DNA is TGCGCCAGCAGCTTGGTCCAGCAAGACACCGGGGAGCTGTTTTTT. It specifies CASSLVQQDTGELFF.

The chain uses TRBV29-1 and TRBJ2-7; possible D gene TRBD1, 6 bases. This CDR3 has 11 residues. The germline V and J ends were trimmed by 5 bases and 6 bases, with 11 bases remaining between them. Per the germline V gene, CDR1 is SQVTM and CDR2 is ANQGSEA. The CDR3, as DNA: TGCAGCGTTCACAGGGAAGGCGAGCAGTACTTC. This codes for CSVHREGEQYF.

In this sample, this clone turned up once. The sample contains more than one DNA sequence encoding this CDR3. The chain couples TRBV6-6 to TRBJ1-5, with D unclear. This CDR3 contains 14 residues. Germline assignment: CDR1 MNHNY and CDR2 SVGAGI (reference sequence). Trimming cost V 2 bases and J 0 bases, with 5 bases left between them. CDR3 coding DNA: TGTGCCAGCAGTTACCTCAATAGCAATCAGCCCCAGCATTTT. This translates into CASSYLNSNQPQHF.

V usage is TRBV6-1 and J usage is TRBJ2-7; 10 nucleotides align to TRBD1. Looked up from germline, CDR1 is MNHNS and CDR2 is SASEGT. Losses at the gene ends were 0 bases for V and 3 bases for J; bases not matched to a gene: 2. This CDR3 is built from 15 residues. The CDR3 reads CASSEAGTGDYEQYF. DNA for the CDR3: TGTGCCAGCAGTGAAGCAGGGACAGGGGACTACGAGCAGTACTTC.

The chain links TRBV9 to TRBJ1-6; the D gene is possibly TRBD1 (5 bases). The CDR3 runs to 13 residues. The germline gives CDR1 SGDLS, CDR2 YYNGEE. Trimming left V 4 bases short and J 5 bases short, with 7 bases between. For the CDR3, the DNA is TGTGCCAGCAGCTCGACAGATAATTCACCCCTCCACTTT. Its protein is CASSSTDNSPLHF.

The gene calls are TRBV9 and TRBJ2-1; 9 nucleotides match TRBD2. The CDR3 length is 17 residues. J gave up 7 bases and V 4 bases, and 15 bases lay outside the gene matches. CDR1 is SGDLS and CDR2 is YYNGEE in the germline V gene. The CDR3 coding sequence is TGTGCCAGCAGCCCTCGGACCGGCGGGGGGGCCATAAATGAGCAGTTCTTC. It specifies CASSPRTGGGAINEQFF. Filled out from reference TRBV9 and TRBJ2-1, the complete variable domain reads DSGVTQTPKHLITATGQRVTLRCSPRSGDLSVYWYQQSLDQGLQFLIQYYNGEERAKGNILERFSAQQFPDLHSELNLSSLELGDSALYFCASSPRTGGGAINEQFFGPGTRLTVL.

J is TRBJ1-2 and V is TRBV15; D is perhaps TRBD1 (5 bases). Deletions cut 0 bases from V and 10 bases from J, with 9 bases between. CDR1 and CDR2 from the germline V gene are LNHNV and YYDKDF (reference sequence). The CDR3 extends over 12 amino acids. CDR3 nucleotide sequence: TGTGCCACCAGCAGAGATGCGGGGGACTACACCTTC. Its translation is CATSRDAGDYTF.

The genes are TRBV27 and TRBJ1-3, with D unresolved. From germline, CDR1 is MNHEY and CDR2 SMNVEV (reference sequence). Trimming removed 5 bases from V and 2 bases from J, with 7 bases in between. This CDR3 is 13 amino acids long. CDR3 DNA: TGTGCCAGCAGTGGTGAGACTGGAAACACCATATATTTT. It yields the protein CASSGETGNTIYF.

The sample holds a few counts of this clone. The rearrangement joins TRBV19 to TRBJ1-2, with 9 positions matching TRBD1. From germline, CDR1 is LNHDA and CDR2 SQIVND (reference sequence). Trimming took 9 bases from V and 1 from J; bases not matched to a gene: 6. The CDR3 totals 14 residues. CDR3 protein: CASATGQGNYGYTF. The CDR3 DNA is TGTGCCAGCGCCACGGGACAGGGTAACTATGGCTACACCTTC.

J is TRBJ1-2 and V is TRBV19, with TRBD1 matching over 8 bases. J gave up 0 bases and V 6 bases, and 6 bases lay outside the gene matches. This CDR3 region has 15 residues. Per the germline V gene, CDR1 is LNHDA and CDR2 is SQIVND (reference sequence). The CDR3: CASSIGQGSNYGYTF. For the CDR3, the DNA is TGTGCCAGTAGCATCGGACAGGGTTCTAACTATGGCTACACCTTC.

The J gene is TRBJ2-3, the V gene TRBV5-1; tentatively, D is TRBD1 (6 bases). Per the germline V gene, CDR1 is SGHRS and CDR2 is YFSETQ. The V end lost 0 bases, the J end lost 4 bases, and 9 bases lay between the germline ends. This CDR3 is built from 14 residues. CDR3 region: CASSLGQVADTQYF. The CDR3 coding sequence is TGCGCCAGCAGCTTGGGACAGGTCGCAGATACGCAGTATTTT.

The chain carries TRBV10-3 and TRBJ2-1, with D uncertain. CDR1 ENHRY and CDR2 SYGVKD come from the germline V gene. The CDR3 runs to 15 residues. V lost 6 bases and J lost 7, with 19 bases in between. In DNA form, the CDR3 reads TGTGCCATCAGGGCCGGGTCTTCCGCACGGAATGAGCAGTTCTTC. It codes for CAIRAGSSARNEQFF.

This chain uses TRBV6-5 with TRBJ1-4; TRBD1 aligns across 9 bases. The CDR3 covers 15 residues. The germline gives CDR1 MNHEY, CDR2 SVGAGI. The V and J ends lost 6 bases and 7 bases, in that order; junction bases with no gene match: 9. As DNA, the CDR3 is TGTGCCAGCAGACAACAGGGGGCGGAGGGTGAAAAACTGTTTTTT. This sequence encodes CASRQQGAEGEKLFF.

In nucleotides, the CDR3 is TGTGCCAGCAGCTTGGCAGGGTCGGAGACCCAGTACTTC. Translation gives CASSLAGSETQYF. The chain couples TRBV7-9 to TRBJ2-5; a weak D match, TRBD1 (5 bases). Germline V gene data show CDR1 as SEHNR and CDR2 as FQNEAQ (reference sequence). Trimming removed 3 bases at V and 5 bases at J, with 10 bases between. The CDR3 contains 13 residues.

The chain carries TRBV7-2 and TRBJ2-1; 12 nucleotides line up with TRBD2. There are 15 residues in the CDR3. Looked up from germline, CDR1 is SGHTA and CDR2 is FQGNSA. V trimming: 7 bases; J trimming: 8 bases; junction bases outside the gene matches: 9. The CDR3 here is CASNWASGGADEQFF. CDR3 nucleotide sequence: TGTGCCAGCAATTGGGCTAGCGGGGGGGCCGATGAGCAGTTCTTC. The full variable domain, rest sourced from reference TRBV7-2 and TRBJ2-1, is GAGVSQSPSNKVTEKGKDVELRCDPISGHTALYWYRQSLGQGLEFLIYFQGNSAPDKSGLPSDRFSAERTGGSVSTLTIQRTQQEDSAVYLCASNWASGGADEQFFGPGTRLTVL.

The CDR3 sequence is CASPKGQGAHEAFF. The DNA for the CDR3 is TGTGCCAGCCCTAAGGGACAGGGTGCTCATGAAGCTTTCTTT. The rearrangement links TRBV28 to TRBJ1-1, with 9 bases identical to TRBD1. Germline values: CDR1 MDHEN, CDR2 SYDVKM. With V trimmed by 8 bases and J by 7 bases, 11 bases remained unmatched. This CDR3 contains 14 residues.

In this sample, this clone turned up once. The chain uses TRBV5-8 and TRBJ1-5, with D perhaps TRBD1 (6 bases). The V and J ends lost 7 bases and 7 bases respectively, with 21 bases between them. Looked up from germline, CDR1 is SGHTS and CDR2 is YDEGEE. This CDR3 has 15 residues. The CDR3: CASRTQQGGGQPQHF. In DNA, the CDR3 is TGTGCCAGCCGTACCCAACAGGGTGGTGGCCAGCCCCAGCATTTT.

CDR3 bases: TGCGCCAGCACGAGGGACCCTGGAAACACCATATATTTT. Residues: CASTRDPGNTIYF. The V call is TRBV5-1, the J call TRBJ1-3; D is perhaps TRBD1 (5 bases). This CDR3 contains 13 residues. CDR1 SGHRS and CDR2 YFSETQ come from the germline V gene. Deletions cut 6 bases from V and 2 bases from J, with 9 bases between.

CDR3 nucleotides: TGTGCCAGCAGCCTCACTAACCTCGGGGAGCTGTTTTTT. This codes for CASSLTNLGELFF. The chain recombines TRBV5-5 with TRBJ2-2; D uncertain. This CDR3 comprises 13 residues. V lost 4 bases and J 7 bases, leaving 11 bases between the germline ends. CDR1 SGHKS and CDR2 YYEKEE come from the germline V gene (reference sequence).

The CDR3 coding sequence is TGCGCCAGCAGCCAAGACTCGCCCGGACAGCACTATGGCTACACCTTC. This translates into CASSQDSPGQHYGYTF. The rearrangement joins TRBV4-3 to TRBJ1-2; TRBD1 is a possible D gene (6 bases). V gave up 0 bases and J gave up 3 bases, with 14 bases separating them. In germline, CDR1 is LGHNA, CDR2 YSLEER. This CDR3 is built from 16 residues.

A note on this clone: Other DNA sequences in the same sample also yield this CDR3. V is TRBV9 and J is TRBJ2-5; 7 nucleotides line up with TRBD2. With the DNA end fitting TRBJ2-7 better, the J assignment may be wrong. The CDR3 sequence is 12 residues long. Germline V gene lookup returns CDR1 SGDLS and CDR2 YYNGEE. The CDR3 DNA is TGTGCCAGCAGCCCAGGGAGGGCCGAGCAGTACTTC. Its protein product is CASSPGRAEQYF.